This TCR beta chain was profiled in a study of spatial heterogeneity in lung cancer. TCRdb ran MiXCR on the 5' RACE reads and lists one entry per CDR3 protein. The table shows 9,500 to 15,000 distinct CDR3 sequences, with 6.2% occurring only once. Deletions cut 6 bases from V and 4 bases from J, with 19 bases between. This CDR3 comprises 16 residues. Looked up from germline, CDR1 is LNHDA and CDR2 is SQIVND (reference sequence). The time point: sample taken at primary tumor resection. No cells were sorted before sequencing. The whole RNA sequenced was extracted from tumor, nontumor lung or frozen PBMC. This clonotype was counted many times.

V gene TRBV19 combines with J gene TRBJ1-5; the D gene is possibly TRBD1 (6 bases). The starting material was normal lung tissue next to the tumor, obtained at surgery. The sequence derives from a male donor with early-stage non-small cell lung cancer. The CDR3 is CASSPTDRGANQPQHF. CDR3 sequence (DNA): TGTGCCAGTAGCCCGACGGATAGGGGGGCGAATCAGCCCCAGCATTTT.